This TCR beta chain was sequenced during a study of tissue T cells after allogeneic stem cell transplantation. Findings of the study overall: Across patients, clones rarely overlapped, yet motif clusters were shared tissue-specifically. In patients and mice, blood and spleen missed much of tissue repertoire. Some tissue clones might be persisting host cells; their alloreactivity or antigen specificity was not determined.

Method: immunoSEQ multiplex PCR; TCRdb's copy keeps in-frame clones and lacks some. This sample carries approximately 7,500 clones, roughly a third of them seen once, and the ten largest clones take more than 6%. The germline V gene has CDR1 KGHPV and CDR2 FQNQEV (reference sequence). CDR3 length: 13 amino acids. V lost 6 bases, J lost 2 bases, and 1 base stayed unmatched. This clone is categorized as medium-sized. The target antigen is unknown. The gene symbols are mouse symbols. The CDR3 end falls 1 residue outside the read, so it is completed with the germline J gene. As to time point: mouse harvest day 14 after allogeneic transplant. The graft held 10^6 splenic CD5+ T cells and 10^7 T-cell-depleted bone marrow cells. Mice had MHC-mismatched B6 into BALB/c GVHD, sampled day 7 or 14.

The sequenced sample was skin. The V gene is TRBV26, the J gene TRBJ1-3, with 7 bases fitting TRBD1. This clonotype was obtained from a female BALB/c mouse given C57BL/6 T cells with graft-versus-host disease after an allogeneic hematopoietic cell transplant. CDR3 residues: CASRRGPGNTLYF. CDR3 bases read: TGTGCCAGCAGAAGGGGGCCTGGAAATACGCTCTAT.